This T cell receptor beta chain appears in the sequencing data of a study of identical twins' blood T cells. TCRdb ran MiXCR on the 5' RACE reads and lists one entry per CDR3 protein. The sample records hundreds of thousands of distinct CDR3 sequences, roughly 30% being singletons. The sequence was obtained from a woman aged 18 to 50 in good health. Specimen: PBMCs.

DNA for the CDR3: TGTGCCAGACGAGGGGGGCGAGGAGACTATGGCTACACCTTC. This codes for CARRGGRGDYGYTF. The chain joins TRBV19 to TRBJ1-2; D may be TRBD1 (6 bases). The CDR3 is made up of 14 amino acids. V dropped 9 bases and J dropped 3 bases, with 17 bases sitting between them. Germline V lookup: CDR1 LNHDA, CDR2 SQIVND (reference sequence).